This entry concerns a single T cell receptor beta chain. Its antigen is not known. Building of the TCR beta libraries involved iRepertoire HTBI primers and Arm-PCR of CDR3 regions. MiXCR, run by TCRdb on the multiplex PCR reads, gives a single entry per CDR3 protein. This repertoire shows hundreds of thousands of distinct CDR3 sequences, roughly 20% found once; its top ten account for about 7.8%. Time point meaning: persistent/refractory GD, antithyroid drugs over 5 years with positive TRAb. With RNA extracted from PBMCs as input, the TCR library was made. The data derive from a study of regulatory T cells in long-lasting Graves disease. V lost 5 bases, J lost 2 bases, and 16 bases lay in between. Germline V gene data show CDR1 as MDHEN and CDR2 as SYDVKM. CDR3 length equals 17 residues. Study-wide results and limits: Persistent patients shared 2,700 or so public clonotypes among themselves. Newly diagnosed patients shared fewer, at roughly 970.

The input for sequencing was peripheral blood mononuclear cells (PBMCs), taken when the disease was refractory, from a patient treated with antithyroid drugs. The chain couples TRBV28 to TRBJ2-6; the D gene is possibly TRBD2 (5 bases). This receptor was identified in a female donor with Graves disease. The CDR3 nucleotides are TGTGCCAGCAGTCACGGTGGGGTTAGCGCTGGGGCCAACGTCCTGACTTTC. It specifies CASSHGGVSAGANVLTF.